This entry lists 24 T cell receptor beta chains sequenced from one sample in a study of cytomegalovirus exposure and HLA in healthy donors. Sequencing was performed with immunoSEQ multiplex PCR; in TCRdb, only in-frame clones are kept and a portion is missing. Altogether approximately 65,000 clones are present, just over 95% being singletons, with the ten largest covering about 4.5%. The sample consisted of PBMCs. These receptors were taken from a woman between 18 and 29 years old in good health and CMV-seropositive.

The genes are TRBV7-2 and TRBJ2-2, with 9 bases identical to TRBD2. Germline V lookup: CDR1 SGHTA, CDR2 FQGNSA. J lost 3 bases, V lost 5 bases, and 10 bases had no gene match. The CDR3 consists of 17 residues. The CDR3 region is CASSLTPGLADTGELFF. The CDR3 DNA follows: TGTGCCAGCAGCCTAACCCCGGGACTAGCCGACACCGGGGAGCTGTTTTTT.

The sample holds a few counts of this clone. The chain joins TRBV5-1 to TRBJ2-2; 12 nucleotides line up with TRBD2. Germline CDR1 is SGHRS and CDR2 is YFSETQ. The CDR3 spans 17 residues. V shed 0 bases and J 7 bases; nucleotides not matched to a gene: 7. The CDR3 DNA reads TGCGCCAGCAGCTTGGCCCCTGGACTAGCGGGAATCGGGGAGCTGTTTTTT. Translating gives CASSLAPGLAGIGELFF.

The CDR3: CSAEEGDGYTF. The CDR3 DNA is TGCAGTGCCGAGGAGGGTGACGGCTACACCTTC. V and J are TRBV20-1 and TRBJ1-2, with D uncertain. V was trimmed by 6 bases and J by 8 bases, leaving 13 bases between them. The CDR3 runs to 11 residues. Germline assignment: CDR1 DFQATT and CDR2 SNEGSKA (reference sequence).

The chain carries TRBV19 and TRBJ1-2; 8 bases are a match to TRBD1. Germline trimming cut 11 bases from V and 4 bases from J; bases unmatched to any gene: 6. This CDR3 spans 12 amino acids. Germline loops: CDR1 LNHDA, CDR2 SQIVND (reference sequence). The CDR3 DNA reads TGTGCCGCCGGACAGGGATCCTATGGCTACACCTTC. It encodes CAAGQGSYGYTF.

The V gene is TRBV28, the J gene TRBJ1-2; 7 bases map to TRBD1. The V and J ends lost 2 bases and 8 bases, in that order; junction bases with no gene match: 2. The CDR3 sequence is 12 residues long. Germline V gene lookup returns CDR1 MDHEN and CDR2 SYDVKM. CDR3 in amino acids: CASSLRQGGYTF. The DNA of the CDR3 is TGTGCCAGCAGTTTAAGACAGGGAGGCTACACCTTC.

The rearrangement links TRBV5-6 to TRBJ1-4, with 8 bases aligning to TRBD1. Germline CDR1 SGHDT, CDR2 YYEEEE. With V trimmed by 1 base and J by 5 bases, 4 bases remained unmatched. The CDR3 loop spans 15 amino acids. The CDR3 DNA follows: TGTGCCAGCAGCTTGAGGCGGACAGGGAATGAAAAACTGTTTTTT. It encodes CASSLRRTGNEKLFF.

The rearrangement uses TRBV18 and TRBJ2-1; the match to TRBD2 covers 12 bases. V was pared by 5 bases and J by 15 bases, with 8 bases of the junction left unmatched. The CDR3 covers 13 residues. CDR1 KGHSH and CDR2 LQKENI come from the germline V gene. In nucleotides, the CDR3 is TGTGCCAGCTCAACAGGACTAGCGGGAACGCCGTTCTTC. Protein sequence: CASSTGLAGTPFF.

The chain recombines TRBV4-3 with TRBJ2-1; 8 bases are a match to TRBD2. J was trimmed by 3 bases and V by 2 bases; bases with no gene match: 3. The CDR3 extends over 15 amino acids. Looked up from germline, CDR1 is LGHNA and CDR2 is YSLEER. The CDR3: CASSQILADYNEQFF. In DNA, the CDR3 is TGCGCCAGCAGCCAAATACTAGCGGACTACAATGAGCAGTTCTTC.

This CDR3 is CASSLGGGLAFF. CDR3 in DNA: TGTGCCAGCAGCTTGGGCGGGGGGCTCGCTTTCTTT. The J gene is TRBJ1-1, the V gene TRBV5-5; D perhaps matches TRBD1 (6 bases). Trimming left V 0 bases short and J 11 bases short, with 11 bases between. This CDR3 spans 12 amino acids. Germline V gene sequence: CDR1 SGHKS, CDR2 YYEKEE (reference sequence). Variable domain in full (rest from reference TRBV5-5 and TRBJ1-1): DAGVTQSPTHLIKTRGQQVTLRCSPISGHKSVSWYQQVLGQGPQFIFQYYEKEERGRGNFPDRFSARQFPNYSSELNVNALLLGDSALYLCASSLGGGLAFFGQGTRLTVV.

This rearrangement joins TRBV5-1 to TRBJ2-7; D possibly corresponds to TRBD1 (6 bases). Between the trimmed V and J ends, which lost 0 bases and 3 bases, there was a span of 7 bases. Germline CDR1 reads SGHRS; CDR2 reads YFSETQ. The CDR3 loop spans 13 amino acids. The CDR3 loop is CASSLEGVYEQYF. The CDR3 DNA sequence: TGCGCCAGCAGCTTGGAGGGGGTCTACGAGCAGTACTTC.

The gene calls are TRBV15 and TRBJ2-7, with D perhaps matching TRBD1 (6 bases). Between the trimmed V and J ends, which lost 2 bases and 3 bases, there was a span of 11 bases. CDR3 size: 14 residues. Germline loops: CDR1 LNHNV, CDR2 YYDKDF (reference sequence). The CDR3 reads CATSRTGLVYEQYF. The CDR3 DNA reads as TGTGCCACCAGCAGAACAGGGTTAGTCTACGAGCAGTACTTC.

The rearrangement joins TRBV5-6 to TRBJ1-5, with D unresolved. There are 13 residues in the CDR3. The germline V and J ends were trimmed by 1 base and 3 bases, with 5 bases remaining between them. From germline, CDR1 is SGHDT and CDR2 YYEEEE. In DNA form, the CDR3 reads TGTGCCAGCAGCTTGCAGTACAATCAGCCCCAGCATTTT. Its protein product is CASSLQYNQPQHF. The full variable domain, completed using reference TRBV5-6 and TRBJ1-5, is DAGVTQSPTHLIKTRGQQVTLRCSPKSGHDTVSWYQQALGQGPQFIFQYYEEEERQRGNFPDRFSGHQFPNYSSELNVNALLLGDSALYLCASSLQYNQPQHFGDGTRLSIL.

The rearrangement uses TRBV11-3 and TRBJ1-1, with a weak D call TRBD1 (6 bases). Trimming took off 10 bases at V and 5 bases at J, with 17 bases between the two ends. Germline lookup yields CDR1 SGHNT and CDR2 YENEEA. CDR3 length: 13 residues. The CDR3 region is CATRGGTRTEAFF. The CDR3 DNA reads TGTGCCACCAGGGGAGGGACGAGGACTGAAGCTTTCTTT. The full variable domain, completed using reference TRBV11-3 and TRBJ1-1, is EAGVVQSPRYKIIEKKQPVAFWCNPISGHNTLYWYLQNLGQGPELLIRYENEEAVDDSQLPKDRFSAERLKGVDSTLKIQPAELGDSAVYLCATRGGTRTEAFFGQGTRLTVV.

The V call is TRBV18, the J call TRBJ1-4; 7 bases are shared with TRBD1. CDR3 length: 16 residues. Germline-derived CDR1 and CDR2 are KGHSH and LQKENI. The ends lost 4 bases at V and 4 bases at J; junction bases unmatched: 9. The CDR3 sequence is CASSLHQGEGNEKLFF. CDR3 in DNA: TGTGCCAGCTCACTCCACCAGGGGGAAGGTAATGAAAAACTGTTTTTT.

This chain joins TRBV15 and TRBJ2-2; D is perhaps TRBD2 (6 bases). The CDR3 is made up of 15 amino acids. V was clipped by 3 bases and J by 4 bases, with 12 bases between them. Germline V gives CDR1 LNHNV, CDR2 YYDKDF (reference sequence). The CDR3 bases are TGTGCCACCAGCAGTGGGACTCCTTCCACCGGGGAGCTGTTTTTT. Translated, it gives CATSSGTPSTGELFF.

The V and J genes are TRBV4-2 and TRBJ2-4; 8 bases agree with TRBD1. CDR1 is LGHNA, CDR2 YNFKEQ, per germline. This CDR3 spans 16 amino acids. Unmatched junction bases numbered 8, after V lost 1 base and J lost 6 bases. CDR3 sequence reads: CASSQVPTGGLNIQYF. Here the CDR3 DNA reads TGTGCCAGCAGCCAAGTCCCCACAGGGGGTTTAAACATTCAGTACTTC.

The V call is TRBV18, the J call TRBJ2-3, with no clear D. In germline, CDR1 is KGHSH, CDR2 LQKENI. With 8 bases removed from V and 4 bases from J, the gap between germline ends came to 16 bases. The CDR3 runs to 14 residues. CDR3 in amino acids: CASTSTQEADTQYF. The DNA of the CDR3 is TGTGCCAGCACATCGACCCAAGAGGCAGATACGCAGTATTTT.

The CDR3 DNA sequence: TGTGCCAGCAGTGTGAGACTAGCGGATTCCTACAATGAGCAGTTCTTC. Encoded protein: CASSVRLADSYNEQFF. The chain carries TRBV2 and TRBJ2-1, with 9 bases that match TRBD2. CDR3 size: 16 residues. V was pared by 4 bases and J by 1 base, with 5 bases of the junction left unmatched. Germline values: CDR1 SNHLY, CDR2 FYNNEI.

The rearrangement uses TRBV4-2 and TRBJ2-7, with 9 bases aligning to TRBD2. Trimming took 1 base from V and 2 from J; bases not matched to a gene: 6. The CDR3 covers 16 residues. Germline V gene data show CDR1 as LGHNA and CDR2 as YNFKEQ. CDR3 amino acids: CASSQASGRTPYEQYF. The CDR3 DNA follows: TGTGCCAGCAGCCAAGCGAGCGGGAGGACTCCCTACGAGCAGTACTTC.

The V gene is TRBV4-3, the J gene TRBJ2-1; D is unresolved. Trimming took off 2 bases at V and 6 bases at J, with 14 bases between the two ends. Germline V gene sequence: CDR1 LGHNA, CDR2 YSLEER. This CDR3 has 15 amino acids. The DNA of the CDR3 is TGCGCCAGCAGCCAACCTTCCTTAGAGCGCAATGAGCAGTTCTTC. It yields the protein CASSQPSLERNEQFF.

The chain is built from TRBV5-6 and TRBJ2-7; maybe TRBD2 (7 bases). The CDR3 totals 13 residues. CDR1 SGHDT and CDR2 YYEEEE come from the germline V gene. V was trimmed by 2 bases and J by 5 bases, leaving 11 bases between them. This CDR3 reads CASSFTGRDEQYF. CDR3 nucleotide sequence: TGTGCCAGCAGCTTCACAGGGAGGGACGAGCAGTACTTC. Full variable domain (remainder filled in from reference TRBV5-6 and TRBJ2-7): DAGVTQSPTHLIKTRGQQVTLRCSPKSGHDTVSWYQQALGQGPQFIFQYYEEEERQRGNFPDRFSGHQFPNYSSELNVNALLLGDSALYLCASSFTGRDEQYFGPGTRLTVT.

This chain uses TRBV19 with TRBJ2-1; 11 positions match TRBD1. The CDR3 is 17 residues long. After removal of 6 bases from V and 7 bases from J, the junction contained 14 bases not matched to a gene. Germline lookup yields CDR1 LNHDA and CDR2 SQIVND (reference sequence). This CDR3 is CASSPTLGQGAGNEQFF. CDR3 nucleotide sequence: TGTGCCAGTAGCCCTACCCTTGGACAGGGGGCCGGGAATGAGCAGTTCTTC.

In its sample, this clone was seen a few times. V is TRBV2 and J is TRBJ2-7; D not certain. This CDR3 spans 13 amino acids. Trimming took 10 bases from V and 1 from J, leaving 14 bases between them. The germline V gene encodes CDR1 SNHLY and CDR2 FYNNEI. This chain's CDR3 is CATTAGRSYEQYF. The CDR3 nucleotides are TGTGCCACAACAGCAGGTCGATCCTACGAGCAGTACTTC.

The chain has TRBV6-1 and TRBJ2-7; D may be TRBD2 (6 bases). Germline CDR1 and CDR2: MNHNS and SASEGT. V gave up 3 bases and J gave up 0 bases, with 15 bases separating them. This CDR3 has 16 amino acids. CDR3: CASSDGDLGSSYEQYF. The CDR3 DNA reads as TGTGCCAGCAGTGATGGGGACTTGGGAAGCTCCTACGAGCAGTACTTC.